Below, 6 T cell receptor beta chains from the same sample are listed, as sequenced in a study of blood T cells in healthy people across ages. Next came a second PCR, run for about 7 to 11 cycles, which used a sample-barcoded 5' primer along with a J-beta primer mix. TCRdb ran MiXCR on the 5' RACE reads and lists one entry per CDR3 protein. This table has about 730,000 distinct CDR3 sequences, 35% to 45% appearing once. Input material: blood. Source of these receptors: a woman aged 60-75 years in good health.

The genes are TRBV3-1 and TRBJ2-1, with TRBD1 matching over 10 bases. Germline values: CDR1 LGHDT, CDR2 YNNKEL (reference sequence). Trimming took 0 bases from V and 13 from J; bases not matched to a gene: 15. The CDR3 has 17 residues. The CDR3 DNA reads TGTGCCAGCAGCCAAGACCCCGGGACAGGGGACCAAGAGACCCAGTTCTTC. The encoded protein is CASSQDPGTGDQETQFF.

The chain employs TRBV5-5 and TRBJ2-1, with D perhaps matching TRBD2 (6 bases). CDR3 length: 13 residues. The germline V and J ends were trimmed by 0 bases and 9 bases, with 10 bases remaining between them. From germline, CDR1 is SGHKS and CDR2 YYEKEE (reference sequence). CDR3 DNA sequence: TGTGCCAGCAGCTTGGACCGGGACTTTGAGCAGTTCTTC. Residues: CASSLDRDFEQFF.

The chain joins TRBV20-1 to TRBJ2-4, with 10 bases identical to TRBD2. The J call may be incorrect, as the DNA end agrees better with TRBJ2-5. The CDR3 runs to 16 residues. The germline V gene encodes CDR1 DFQATT and CDR2 SNEGSKA (reference sequence). Here the CDR3 DNA reads TGCAGTGCTAGCCCCACACTAGCGGGATTAGGAGAGACCCAGTACTTC. This codes for CSASPTLAGLGETQYF.

This clonotype was counted only a few times. The chain couples TRBV6-2 or TRBV6-3 to TRBJ2-5; possible D gene TRBD1, 5 bases. V lost 0 bases and J 1 base, leaving 9 bases between the germline ends. The CDR3 spans 15 residues. The germline CDR1 and CDR2 sequences are MNHEY and SVGEGT. The CDR3 bases are TGTGCCAGCAGTTACTCAAGGGGATCCCAAGAGACCCAGTACTTC. Translated: CASSYSRGSQETQYF.

This clonotype was seen only a few times. V usage is TRBV20-1 and J usage is TRBJ2-3, with TRBD2 identical over 14 bases. After removal of 5 bases from V and 5 bases from J, the junction contained 6 bases not matched to a gene. This CDR3 contains 15 residues. Germline CDR1 DFQATT, CDR2 SNEGSKA (reference sequence). The CDR3 region is CSARGLAGVGDTQYF. CDR3 DNA sequence: TGCAGTGCTCGGGGACTAGCGGGAGTAGGAGATACGCAGTATTTT.

Details on this clonotype: The germline gene is not matched at one end of the junction; a read error may be the cause. The V call is TRBV27, the J call TRBJ1-1, with 9 bases aligning to TRBD1. The CDR3 sequence is 14 residues long. CDR1 and CDR2 (germline): MNHEY, SMNVEV (reference sequence). Here the CDR3 reads CASTTGTGNAEAFF. The CDR3 nucleotides read TGTGCCAGCACAACCGGGACAGGGAACGCTGAAGCTTTCTTT.